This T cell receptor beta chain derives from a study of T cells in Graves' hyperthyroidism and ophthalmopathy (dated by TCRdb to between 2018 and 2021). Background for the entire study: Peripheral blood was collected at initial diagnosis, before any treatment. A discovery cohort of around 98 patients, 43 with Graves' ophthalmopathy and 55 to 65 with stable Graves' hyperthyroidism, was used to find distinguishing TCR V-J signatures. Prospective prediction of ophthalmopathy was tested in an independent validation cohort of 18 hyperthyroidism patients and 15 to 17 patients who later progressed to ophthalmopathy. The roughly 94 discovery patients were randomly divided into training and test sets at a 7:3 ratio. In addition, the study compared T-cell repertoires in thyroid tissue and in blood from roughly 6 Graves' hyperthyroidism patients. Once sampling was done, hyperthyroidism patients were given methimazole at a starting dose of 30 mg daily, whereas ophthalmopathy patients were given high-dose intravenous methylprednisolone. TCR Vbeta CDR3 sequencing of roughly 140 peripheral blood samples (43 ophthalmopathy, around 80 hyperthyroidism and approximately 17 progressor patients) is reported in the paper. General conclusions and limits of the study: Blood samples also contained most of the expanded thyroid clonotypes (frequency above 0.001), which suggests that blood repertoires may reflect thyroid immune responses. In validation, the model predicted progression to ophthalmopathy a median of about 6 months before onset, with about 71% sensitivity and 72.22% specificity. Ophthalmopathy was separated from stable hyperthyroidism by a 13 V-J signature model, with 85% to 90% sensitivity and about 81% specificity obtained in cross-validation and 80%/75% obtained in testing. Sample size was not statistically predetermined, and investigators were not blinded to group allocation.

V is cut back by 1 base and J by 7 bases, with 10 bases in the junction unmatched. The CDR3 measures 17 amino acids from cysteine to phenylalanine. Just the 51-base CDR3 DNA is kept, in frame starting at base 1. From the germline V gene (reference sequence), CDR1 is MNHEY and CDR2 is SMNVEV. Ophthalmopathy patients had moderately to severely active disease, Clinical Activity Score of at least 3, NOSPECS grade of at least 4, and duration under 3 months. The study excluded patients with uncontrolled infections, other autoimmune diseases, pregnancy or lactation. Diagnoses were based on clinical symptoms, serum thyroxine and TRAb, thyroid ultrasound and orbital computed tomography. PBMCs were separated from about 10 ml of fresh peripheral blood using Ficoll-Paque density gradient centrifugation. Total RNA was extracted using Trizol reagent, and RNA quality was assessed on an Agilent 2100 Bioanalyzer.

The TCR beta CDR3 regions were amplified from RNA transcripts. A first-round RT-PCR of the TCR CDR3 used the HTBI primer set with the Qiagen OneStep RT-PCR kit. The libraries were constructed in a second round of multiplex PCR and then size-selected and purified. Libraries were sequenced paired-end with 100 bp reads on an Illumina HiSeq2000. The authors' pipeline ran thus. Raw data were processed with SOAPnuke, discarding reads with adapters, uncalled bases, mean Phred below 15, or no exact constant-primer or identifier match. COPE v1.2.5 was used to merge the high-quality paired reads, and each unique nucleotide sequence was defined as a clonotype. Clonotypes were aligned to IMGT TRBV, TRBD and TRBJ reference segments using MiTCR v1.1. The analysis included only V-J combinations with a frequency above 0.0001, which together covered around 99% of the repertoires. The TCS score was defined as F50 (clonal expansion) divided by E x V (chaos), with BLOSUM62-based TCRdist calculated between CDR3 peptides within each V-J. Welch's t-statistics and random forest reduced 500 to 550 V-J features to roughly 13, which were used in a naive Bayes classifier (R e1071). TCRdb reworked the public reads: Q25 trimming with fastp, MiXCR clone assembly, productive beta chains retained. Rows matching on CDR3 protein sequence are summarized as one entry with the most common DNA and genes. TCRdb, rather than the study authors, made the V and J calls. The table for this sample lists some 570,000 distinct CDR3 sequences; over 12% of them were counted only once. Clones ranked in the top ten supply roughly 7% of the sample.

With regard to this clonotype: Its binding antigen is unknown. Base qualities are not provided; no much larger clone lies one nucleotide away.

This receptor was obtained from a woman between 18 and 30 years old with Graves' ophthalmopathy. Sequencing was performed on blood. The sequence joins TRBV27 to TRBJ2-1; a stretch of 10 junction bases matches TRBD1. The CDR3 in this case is CASSLLETGGIRNEQFF. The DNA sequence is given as TGTGCCAGCAGTTTATTGGAGACAGGGGGCATCCGAAATGAGCAGTTCTTC.